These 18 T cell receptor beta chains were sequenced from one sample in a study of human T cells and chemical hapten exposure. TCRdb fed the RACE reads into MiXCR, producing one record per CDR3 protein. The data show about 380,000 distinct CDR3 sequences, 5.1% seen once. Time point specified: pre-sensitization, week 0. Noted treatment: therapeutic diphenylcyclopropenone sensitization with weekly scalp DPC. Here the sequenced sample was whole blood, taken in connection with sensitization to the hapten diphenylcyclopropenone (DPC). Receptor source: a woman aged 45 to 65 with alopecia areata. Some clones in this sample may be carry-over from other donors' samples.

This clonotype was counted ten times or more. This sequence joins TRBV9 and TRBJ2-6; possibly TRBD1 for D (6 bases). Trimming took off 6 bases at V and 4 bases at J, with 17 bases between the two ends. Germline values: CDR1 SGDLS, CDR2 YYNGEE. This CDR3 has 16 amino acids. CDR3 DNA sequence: TGTGCCAGCACCCACCGACAGGAGGTCGGGGCCAACGTCCTGACTTTC. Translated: CASTHRQEVGANVLTF.

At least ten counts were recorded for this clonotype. Here the CDR3 reads CASSLRSGPYEQYF. The CDR3 DNA is TGTGCCAGCAGTTTAAGGTCCGGCCCCTACGAGCAGTACTTC. The J gene is TRBJ2-7, the V gene TRBV28, with no clear D. CDR1 is MDHEN, CDR2 SYDVKM, per germline. CDR3 length: 14 amino acids. Trimming shortened V by 2 bases and J by 2 bases, and 10 bases separated the two germline ends.

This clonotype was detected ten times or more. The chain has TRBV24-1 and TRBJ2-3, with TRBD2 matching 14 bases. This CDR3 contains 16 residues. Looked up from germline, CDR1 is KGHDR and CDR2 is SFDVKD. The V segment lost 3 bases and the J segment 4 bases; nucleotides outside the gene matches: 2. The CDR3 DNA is TGTGCCACCAGTGATGCGGGACTAGCGGGAGCAGATACGCAGTATTTT. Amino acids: CATSDAGLAGADTQYF.

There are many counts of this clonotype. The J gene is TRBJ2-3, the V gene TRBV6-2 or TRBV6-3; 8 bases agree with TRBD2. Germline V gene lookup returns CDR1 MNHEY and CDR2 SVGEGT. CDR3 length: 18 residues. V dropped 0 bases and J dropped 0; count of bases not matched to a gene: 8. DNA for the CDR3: TGTGCCAGCAGTTACTCGCCGGGAGGGGCACGCAGCACAGATACGCAGTATTTT. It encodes CASSYSPGGARSTDTQYF.

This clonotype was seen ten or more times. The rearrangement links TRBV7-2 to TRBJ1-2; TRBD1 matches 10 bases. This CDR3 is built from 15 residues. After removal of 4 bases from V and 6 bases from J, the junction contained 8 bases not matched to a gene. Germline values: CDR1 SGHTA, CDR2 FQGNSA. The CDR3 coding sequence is TGTGCCAGCAGCTCAGCCCCCGGGACAGGGGATGGCTACACCTTC. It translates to CASSSAPGTGDGYTF. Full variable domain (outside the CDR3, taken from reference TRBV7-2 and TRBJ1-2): GAGVSQSPSNKVTEKGKDVELRCDPISGHTALYWYRQSLGQGLEFLIYFQGNSAPDKSGLPSDRFSAERTGGSVSTLTIQRTQQEDSAVYLCASSSAPGTGDGYTFGSGTRLTVV.

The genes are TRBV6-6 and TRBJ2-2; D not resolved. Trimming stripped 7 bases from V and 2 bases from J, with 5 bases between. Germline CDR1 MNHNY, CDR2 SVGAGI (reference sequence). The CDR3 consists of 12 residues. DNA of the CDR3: TGTGCCAGCATAGAAAACACCGGGGAGCTGTTTTTT. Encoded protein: CASIENTGELFF.

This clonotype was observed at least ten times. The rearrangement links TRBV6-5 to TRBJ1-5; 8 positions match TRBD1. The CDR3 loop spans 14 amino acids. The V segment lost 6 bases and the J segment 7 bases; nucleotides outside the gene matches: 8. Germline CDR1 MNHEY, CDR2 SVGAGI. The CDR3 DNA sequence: TGTGCCAGCAGCGCAGGACAGGGCGGGCAGCCCCAGCATTTT. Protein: CASSAGQGGQPQHF.

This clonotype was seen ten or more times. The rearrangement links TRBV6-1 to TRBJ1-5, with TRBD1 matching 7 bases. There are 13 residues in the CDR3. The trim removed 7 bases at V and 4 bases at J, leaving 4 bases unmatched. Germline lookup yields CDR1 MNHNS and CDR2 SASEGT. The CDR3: CASKVTGNQPQHF. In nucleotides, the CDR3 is TGTGCCAGCAAGGTGACAGGGAATCAGCCCCAGCATTTT.

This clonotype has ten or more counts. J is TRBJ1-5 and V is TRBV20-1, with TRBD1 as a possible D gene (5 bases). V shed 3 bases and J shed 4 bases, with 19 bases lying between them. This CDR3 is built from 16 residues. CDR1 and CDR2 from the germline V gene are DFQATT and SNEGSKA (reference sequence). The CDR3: CSARWGGGNGNQPQHF. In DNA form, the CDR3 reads TGCAGTGCTAGGTGGGGGGGAGGAAATGGAAATCAGCCCCAGCATTTT.

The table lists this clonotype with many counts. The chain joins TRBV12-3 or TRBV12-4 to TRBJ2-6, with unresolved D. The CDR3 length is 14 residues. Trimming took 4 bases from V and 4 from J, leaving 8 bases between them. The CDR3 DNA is TGTGCCAGCAGTTCGGTAATCGGGGCCAACGTCCTGACTTTC. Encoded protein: CASSSVIGANVLTF.

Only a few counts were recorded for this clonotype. CDR3 DNA: TGTGCCAGCAGGTGGTTGGGGCTCTACAATGAGCAGTTCTTC. This codes for CASRWLGLYNEQFF. The chain recombines TRBV27 with TRBJ2-1, with TRBD1 as a possible D gene (5 bases). The CDR3 extends over 14 amino acids. Germline V gene lookup returns CDR1 MNHEY and CDR2 SMNVEV (reference sequence). V gave up 6 bases and J gave up 3 bases, with 12 bases separating them.

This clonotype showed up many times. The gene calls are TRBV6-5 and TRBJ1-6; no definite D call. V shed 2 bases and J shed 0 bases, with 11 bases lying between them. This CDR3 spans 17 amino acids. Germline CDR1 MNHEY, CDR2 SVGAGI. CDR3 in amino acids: CASSYGGGSSYNSPLHF. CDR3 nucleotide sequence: TGTGCCAGCAGTTACGGAGGAGGGAGCTCCTATAATTCACCCCTCCACTTT.

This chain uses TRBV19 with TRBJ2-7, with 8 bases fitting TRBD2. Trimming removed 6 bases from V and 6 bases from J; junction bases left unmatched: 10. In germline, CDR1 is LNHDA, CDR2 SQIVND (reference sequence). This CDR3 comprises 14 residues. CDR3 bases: TGTGCCAGTAGCCCCGGGACCGCGGGGGGCGAGCAGTACTTC. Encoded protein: CASSPGTAGGEQYF.

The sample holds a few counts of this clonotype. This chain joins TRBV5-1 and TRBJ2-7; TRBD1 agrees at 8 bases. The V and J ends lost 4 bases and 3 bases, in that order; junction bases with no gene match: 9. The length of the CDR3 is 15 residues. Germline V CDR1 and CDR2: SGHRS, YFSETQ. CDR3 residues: CASSLTGGTSYEQYF. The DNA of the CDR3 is TGCGCCAGCAGCCTAACAGGGGGGACCAGCTACGAGCAGTACTTC.

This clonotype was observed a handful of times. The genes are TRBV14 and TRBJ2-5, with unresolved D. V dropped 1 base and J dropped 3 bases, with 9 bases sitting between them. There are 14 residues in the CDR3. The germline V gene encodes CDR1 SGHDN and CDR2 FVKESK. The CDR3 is CASSQAGGEETQYF. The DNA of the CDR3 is TGTGCCAGCAGCCAAGCGGGCGGAGAAGAGACCCAGTACTTC.

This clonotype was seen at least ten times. The CDR3 sequence: CSVGTENTGELFF. DNA of the CDR3: TGCAGCGTCGGGACGGAGAACACCGGGGAGCTGTTTTTT. The V call is TRBV29-1, the J call TRBJ2-2; D tentatively fits TRBD1 or TRBD2 (5 bases each). The germline V and J ends were trimmed by 6 bases and 1 base, with 9 bases remaining between them. Germline V CDR1 and CDR2: SQVTM, ANQGSEA. This CDR3 spans 13 amino acids.

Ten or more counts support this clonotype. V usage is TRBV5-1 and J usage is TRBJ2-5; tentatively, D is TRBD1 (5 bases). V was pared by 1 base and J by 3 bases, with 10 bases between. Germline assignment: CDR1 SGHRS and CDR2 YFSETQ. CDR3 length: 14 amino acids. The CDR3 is CASSLTQAKETQYF. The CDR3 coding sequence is TGCGCCAGCAGCTTGACACAGGCGAAAGAGACCCAGTACTTC. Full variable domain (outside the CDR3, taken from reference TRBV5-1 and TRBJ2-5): KAGVTQTPRYLIKTRGQQVTLSCSPISGHRSVSWYQQTPGQGLQFLFEYFSETQRNKGNFPGRFSGRQFSNSRSEMNVSTLELGDSALYLCASSLTQAKETQYFGPGTRLLVL.

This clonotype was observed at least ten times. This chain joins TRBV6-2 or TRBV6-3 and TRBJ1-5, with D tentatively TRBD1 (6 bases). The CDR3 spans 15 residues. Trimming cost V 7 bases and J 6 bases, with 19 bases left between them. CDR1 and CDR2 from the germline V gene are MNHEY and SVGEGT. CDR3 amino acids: CASTSSGGGGQPQHF. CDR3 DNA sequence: TGTGCCAGCACTTCGTCGGGGGGCGGCGGTCAGCCCCAGCATTTT.